This TCR beta chain was retrieved from a study of cytomegalovirus exposure and HLA in healthy donors. With 60 Vbeta and 13 Jbeta primers, the PCR was carried out. The method was immunoSEQ multiplex PCR; TCRdb's version includes in-frame clones alone and lacks a portion of them. Counted here are over 150,000 clones, approximately 80% occurring once; the ten biggest clones make up roughly 5.3%. Germline V gene sequence: CDR1 GTSNPN, CDR2 SVGIG (reference sequence). The CDR3 extends over 15 amino acids. V lost 6 bases to trimming and J lost 2 bases, with 20 bases between them. Points from the study as a whole: A reported reduction in N-insertions relative to the roughly 710-donor mean was seen in an Asian-associated ancestry cluster in a later analysis. A later analysis appeared to link common viral pathogens to several of the most significant clusters. From TCR beta sequences, most subjects' HLA-A and HLA-B alleles were reportedly predicted accurately.

On this clone itself: What it recognizes is unknown.

This sequence originates from a woman aged 40-49 years in good health and CMV-seropositive. The V gene is TRBV30, the J gene TRBJ2-7, with a weak D call TRBD2 (6 bases). The sample taken for sequencing was PBMCs. CDR3 sequence: CACSPGVAATYEQYF. CDR3 coding DNA: TGTGCCTGTTCCCCCGGGGTAGCGGCCACCTACGAGCAGTACTTC. Looking up the rest from reference TRBV30 and TRBJ2-7 gives the full variable domain: SQTIHQWPATLVQPVGSPLSLECTVEGTSNPNLYWYRQAAGRGLQLLFYSVGIGQISSEVPQNLSASRPQDRQFILSSKKLLLSDSGFYLCACSPGVAATYEQYFGPGTRLTVT.